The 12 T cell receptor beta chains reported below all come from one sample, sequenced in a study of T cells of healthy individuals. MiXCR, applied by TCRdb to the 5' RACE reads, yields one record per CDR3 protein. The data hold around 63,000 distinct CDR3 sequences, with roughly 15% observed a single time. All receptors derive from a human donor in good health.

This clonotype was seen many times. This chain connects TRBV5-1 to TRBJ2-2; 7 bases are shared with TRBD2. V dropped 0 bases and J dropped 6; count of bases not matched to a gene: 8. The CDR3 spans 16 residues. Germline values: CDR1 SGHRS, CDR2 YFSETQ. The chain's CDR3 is CASSLEYGLVPGELFF. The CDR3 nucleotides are TGCGCCAGCAGCTTGGAGTATGGACTAGTTCCCGGGGAGCTGTTTTTT.

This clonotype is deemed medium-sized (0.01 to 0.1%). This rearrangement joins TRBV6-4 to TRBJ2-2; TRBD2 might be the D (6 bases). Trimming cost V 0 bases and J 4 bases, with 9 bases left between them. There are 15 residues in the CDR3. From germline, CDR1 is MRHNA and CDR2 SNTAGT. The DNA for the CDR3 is TGTGCCAGCAGTGACTCGTTGGGGGGCACCGGGGAGCTGTTTTTT. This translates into CASSDSLGGTGELFF.

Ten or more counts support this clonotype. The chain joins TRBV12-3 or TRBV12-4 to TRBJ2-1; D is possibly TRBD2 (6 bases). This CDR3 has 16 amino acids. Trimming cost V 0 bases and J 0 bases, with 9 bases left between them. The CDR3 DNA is TGTGCCAGCAGTTTAGCGGGGGGTAGCTCCTACAATGAGCAGTTCTTC. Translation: CASSLAGGSSYNEQFF.

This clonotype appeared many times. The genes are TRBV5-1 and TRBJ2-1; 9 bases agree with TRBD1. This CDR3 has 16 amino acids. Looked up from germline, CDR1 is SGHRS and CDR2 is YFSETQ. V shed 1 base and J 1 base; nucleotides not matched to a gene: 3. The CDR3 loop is CASSLMGTGSYNEQFF. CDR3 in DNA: TGCGCCAGCAGCTTGATGGGGACAGGGTCCTACAATGAGCAGTTCTTC. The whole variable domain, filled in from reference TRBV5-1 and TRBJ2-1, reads KAGVTQTPRYLIKTRGQQVTLSCSPISGHRSVSWYQQTPGQGLQFLFEYFSETQRNKGNFPGRFSGRQFSNSRSEMNVSTLELGDSALYLCASSLMGTGSYNEQFFGPGTRLTVL.

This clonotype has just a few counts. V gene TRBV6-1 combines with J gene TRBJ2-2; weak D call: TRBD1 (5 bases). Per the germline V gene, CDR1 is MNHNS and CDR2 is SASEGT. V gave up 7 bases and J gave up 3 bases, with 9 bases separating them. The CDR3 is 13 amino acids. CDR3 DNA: TGTGCCAGCACTGGGGCCGACACCGGGGAGCTGTTTTTT. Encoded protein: CASTGADTGELFF.

The CDR3 region is CASTRSGQGTEKLFF. The CDR3 DNA follows: TGTGCCAGCACAAGGTCGGGGCAGGGAACAGAAAAACTGTTTTTT. The chain uses TRBV2 and TRBJ1-4, with D perhaps TRBD1 (5 bases). Germline V gene lookup returns CDR1 SNHLY and CDR2 FYNNEI. This CDR3 has 15 amino acids. V was trimmed by 7 bases and J by 8 bases, leaving 20 bases between them.

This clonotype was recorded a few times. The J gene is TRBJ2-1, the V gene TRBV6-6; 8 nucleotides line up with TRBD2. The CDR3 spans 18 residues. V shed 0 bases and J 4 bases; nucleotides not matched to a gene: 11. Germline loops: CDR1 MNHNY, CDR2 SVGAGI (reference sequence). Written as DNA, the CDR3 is TGTGCCAGCAGTTACTCTAACGTTGCGGGGGGAATTTACAATGAGCAGTTCTTC. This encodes CASSYSNVAGGIYNEQFF.

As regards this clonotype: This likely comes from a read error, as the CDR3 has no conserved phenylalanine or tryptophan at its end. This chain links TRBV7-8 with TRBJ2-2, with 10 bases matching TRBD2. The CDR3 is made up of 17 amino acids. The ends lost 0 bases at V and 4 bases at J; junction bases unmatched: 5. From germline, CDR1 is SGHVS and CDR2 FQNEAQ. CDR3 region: CASSLAVLAGATGELFS. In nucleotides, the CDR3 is TGTGCCAGCAGCTTAGCGGTCCTAGCGGGAGCCACCGGGGAGCTGTTTTCT.

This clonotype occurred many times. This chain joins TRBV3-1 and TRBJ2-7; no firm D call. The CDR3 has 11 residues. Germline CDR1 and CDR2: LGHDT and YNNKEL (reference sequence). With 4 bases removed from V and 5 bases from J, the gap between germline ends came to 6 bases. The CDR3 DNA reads TGTGCCAGCAGCCGGTCTAACGAGCAGTACTTC. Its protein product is CASSRSNEQYF.

CDR3 sequence reads: CASSGRQGEAFF. CDR3 DNA: TGCGCCAGCAGCGGAAGACAGGGTGAAGCTTTCTTT. This sequence joins TRBV5-1 and TRBJ1-1, with 7 nucleotides matching TRBD1. Germline values: CDR1 SGHRS, CDR2 YFSETQ. The CDR3 consists of 12 residues. Trimming took 4 bases from V and 7 from J; bases not matched to a gene: 4.

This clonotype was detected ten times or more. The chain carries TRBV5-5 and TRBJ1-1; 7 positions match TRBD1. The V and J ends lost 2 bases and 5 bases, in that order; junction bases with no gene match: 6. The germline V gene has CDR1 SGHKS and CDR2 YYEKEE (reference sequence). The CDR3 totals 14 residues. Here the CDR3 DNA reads TGTGCCAGCAGCTTTGGACAGGCGGGGACTGAAGCTTTCTTT. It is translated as CASSFGQAGTEAFF.

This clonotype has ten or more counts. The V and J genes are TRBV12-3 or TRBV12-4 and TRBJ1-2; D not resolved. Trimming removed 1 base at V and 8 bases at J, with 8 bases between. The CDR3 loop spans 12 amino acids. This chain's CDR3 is CASSLGLQGYTF. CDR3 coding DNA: TGTGCCAGCAGTTTAGGTTTGCAGGGCTACACCTTC.